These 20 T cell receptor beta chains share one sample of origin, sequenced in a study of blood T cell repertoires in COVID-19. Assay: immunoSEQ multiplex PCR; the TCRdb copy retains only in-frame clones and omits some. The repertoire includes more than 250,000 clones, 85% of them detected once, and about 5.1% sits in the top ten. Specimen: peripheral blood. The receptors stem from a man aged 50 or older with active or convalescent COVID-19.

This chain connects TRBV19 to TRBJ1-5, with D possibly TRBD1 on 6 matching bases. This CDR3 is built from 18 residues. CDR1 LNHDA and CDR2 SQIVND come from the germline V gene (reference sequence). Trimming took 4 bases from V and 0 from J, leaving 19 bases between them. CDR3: CASSSTGLDFHSNQPQHF. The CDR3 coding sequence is TGTGCCAGTAGTAGCACAGGGCTTGATTTTCATAGCAATCAGCCCCAGCATTTT.

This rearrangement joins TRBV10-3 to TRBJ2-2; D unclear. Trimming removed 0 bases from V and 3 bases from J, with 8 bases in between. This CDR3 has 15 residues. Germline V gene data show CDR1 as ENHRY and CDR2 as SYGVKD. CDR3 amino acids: CAISESSQHTGELFF. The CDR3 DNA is TGTGCCATCAGTGAGTCGAGTCAACACACCGGGGAGCTGTTTTTT.

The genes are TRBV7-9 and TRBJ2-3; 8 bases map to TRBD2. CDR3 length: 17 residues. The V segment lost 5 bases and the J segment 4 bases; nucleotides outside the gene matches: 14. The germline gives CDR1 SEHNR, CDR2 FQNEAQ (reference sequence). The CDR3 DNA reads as TGTGCCAGCAGCCCCGGGAGGGGTGGGATTGGGGCAGATACGCAGTATTTT. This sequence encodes CASSPGRGGIGADTQYF. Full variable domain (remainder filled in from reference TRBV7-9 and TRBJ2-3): DTGVSQNPRHKITKRGQNVTFRCDPISEHNRLYWYRQTLGQGPEFLTYFQNEAQLEKSRLLSDRFSAERPKGSFSTLEIQRTEQGDSAMYLCASSPGRGGIGADTQYFGPGTRLTVL.

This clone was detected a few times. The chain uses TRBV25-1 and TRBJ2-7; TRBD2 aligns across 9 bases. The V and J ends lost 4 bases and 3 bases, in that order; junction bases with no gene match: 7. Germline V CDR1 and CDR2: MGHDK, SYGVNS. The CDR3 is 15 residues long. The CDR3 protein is CASSALGLAVYEQYF. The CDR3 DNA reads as TGTGCCAGCAGTGCCTTGGGACTAGCCGTCTACGAGCAGTACTTC.

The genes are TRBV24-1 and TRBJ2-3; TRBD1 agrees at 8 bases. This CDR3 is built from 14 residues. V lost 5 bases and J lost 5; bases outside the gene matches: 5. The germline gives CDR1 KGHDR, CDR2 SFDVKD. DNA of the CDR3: TGTGCCACCAGTGTCCAGGGGGCAGGAGATACGCAGTATTTT. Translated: CATSVQGAGDTQYF.

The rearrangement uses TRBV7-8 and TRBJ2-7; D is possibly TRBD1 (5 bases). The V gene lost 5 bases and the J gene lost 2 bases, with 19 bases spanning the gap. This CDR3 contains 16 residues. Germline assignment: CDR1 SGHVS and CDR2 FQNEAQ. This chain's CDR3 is CASSPGLTGTPYEQYF. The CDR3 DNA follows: TGTGCCAGCAGCCCAGGGTTAACAGGAACTCCCTACGAGCAGTACTTC.

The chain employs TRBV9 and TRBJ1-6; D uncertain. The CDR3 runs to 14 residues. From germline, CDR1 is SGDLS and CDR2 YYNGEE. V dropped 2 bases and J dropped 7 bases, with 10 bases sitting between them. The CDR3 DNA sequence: TGTGCCAGCAGCGTCCGCAGTTCGAATTCACCCCTCCACTTT. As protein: CASSVRSSNSPLHF.

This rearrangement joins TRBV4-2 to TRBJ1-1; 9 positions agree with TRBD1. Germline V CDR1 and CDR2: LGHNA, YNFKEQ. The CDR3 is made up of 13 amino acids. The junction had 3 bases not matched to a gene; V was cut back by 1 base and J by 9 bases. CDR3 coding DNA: TGTGCCAGCAGCCAAGGGGGACAGGGAAAAGCTTTCTTT. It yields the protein CASSQGGQGKAFF.

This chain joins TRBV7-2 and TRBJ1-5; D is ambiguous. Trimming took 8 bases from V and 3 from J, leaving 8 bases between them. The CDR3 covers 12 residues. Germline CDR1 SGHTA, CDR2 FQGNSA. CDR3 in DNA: TGTGCCAGCCCGGGAGCCAATCAGCCCCAGCATTTT. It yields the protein CASPGANQPQHF.

The CDR3 nucleotides read TGCGCCAGCAGCCTAGCGGGAGTTCATAGCACAGATACGCAGTATTTT. Protein product: CASSLAGVHSTDTQYF. The J gene is TRBJ2-3, the V gene TRBV5-1; TRBD2 aligns across 10 bases. V was clipped by 4 bases and J by 0 bases; unmatched bases: 5. Germline V CDR1 and CDR2: SGHRS, YFSETQ. This CDR3 region has 16 residues.

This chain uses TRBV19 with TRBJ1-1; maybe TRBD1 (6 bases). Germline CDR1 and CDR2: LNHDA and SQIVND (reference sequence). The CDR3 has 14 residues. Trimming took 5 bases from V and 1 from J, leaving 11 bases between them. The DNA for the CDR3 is TGTGCCAGTAGTTTATCAGGGGCGAACACTGAAGCTTTCTTT. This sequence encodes CASSLSGANTEAFF.

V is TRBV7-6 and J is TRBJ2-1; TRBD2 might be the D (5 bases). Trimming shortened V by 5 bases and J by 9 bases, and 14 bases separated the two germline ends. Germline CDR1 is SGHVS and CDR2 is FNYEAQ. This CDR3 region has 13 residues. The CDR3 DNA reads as TGTGCCAGCAGCCCTATAGGAGGAGGTGAGCAGTTCTTC. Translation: CASSPIGGGEQFF.

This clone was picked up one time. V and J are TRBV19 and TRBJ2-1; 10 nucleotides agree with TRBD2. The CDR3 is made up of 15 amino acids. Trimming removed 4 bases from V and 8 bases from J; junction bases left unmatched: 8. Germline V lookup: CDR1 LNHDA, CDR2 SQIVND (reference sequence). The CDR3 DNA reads TGTGCCAGTAGTAGTAGCGGGAGGATAGTCCATGAGCAGTTCTTC. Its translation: CASSSSGRIVHEQFF.

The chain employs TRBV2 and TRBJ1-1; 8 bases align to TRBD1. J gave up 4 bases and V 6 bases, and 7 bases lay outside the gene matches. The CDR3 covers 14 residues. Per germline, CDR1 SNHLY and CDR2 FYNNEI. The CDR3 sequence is CASSRTGSATEAFF. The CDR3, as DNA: TGTGCCAGCAGCCGGACAGGGAGTGCCACTGAAGCTTTCTTT.

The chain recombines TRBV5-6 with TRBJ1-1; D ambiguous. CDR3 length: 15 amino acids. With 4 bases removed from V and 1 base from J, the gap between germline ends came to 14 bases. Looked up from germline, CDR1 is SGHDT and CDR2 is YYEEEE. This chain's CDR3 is CASSRLAARNTEAFF. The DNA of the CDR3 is TGTGCCAGCAGCCGTCTGGCGGCTCGGAACACTGAAGCTTTCTTT.

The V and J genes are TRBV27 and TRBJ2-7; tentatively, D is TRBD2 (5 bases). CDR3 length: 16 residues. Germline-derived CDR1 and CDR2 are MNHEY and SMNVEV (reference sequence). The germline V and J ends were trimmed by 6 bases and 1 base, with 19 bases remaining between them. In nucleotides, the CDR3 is TGTGCCAGCAGCCCGGGATGGGGTGTAGGTTCCTACGAGCAGTACTTC. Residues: CASSPGWGVGSYEQYF.

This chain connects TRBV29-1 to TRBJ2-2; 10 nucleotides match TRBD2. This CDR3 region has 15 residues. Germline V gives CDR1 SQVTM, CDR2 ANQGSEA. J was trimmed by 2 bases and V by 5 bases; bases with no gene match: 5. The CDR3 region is CSVRGLAANTGELFF. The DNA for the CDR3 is TGCAGCGTTCGCGGACTAGCGGCAAACACCGGGGAGCTGTTTTTT.

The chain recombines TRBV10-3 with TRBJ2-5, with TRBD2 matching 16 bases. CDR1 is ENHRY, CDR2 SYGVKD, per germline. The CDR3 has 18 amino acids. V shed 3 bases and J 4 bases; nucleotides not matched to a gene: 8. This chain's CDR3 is CAISDDGTSGRAGETQYF. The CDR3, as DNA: TGTGCCATCAGTGACGACGGGACTAGCGGGAGGGCCGGAGAGACCCAGTACTTC.

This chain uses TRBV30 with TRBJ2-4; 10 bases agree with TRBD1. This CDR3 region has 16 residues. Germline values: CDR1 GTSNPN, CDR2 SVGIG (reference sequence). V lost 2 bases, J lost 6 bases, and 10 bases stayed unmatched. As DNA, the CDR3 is TGTGCCTGGAGTCAAAAGACAGGGGGCGGTGGAAACATTCAGTACTTC. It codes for CAWSQKTGGGGNIQYF.

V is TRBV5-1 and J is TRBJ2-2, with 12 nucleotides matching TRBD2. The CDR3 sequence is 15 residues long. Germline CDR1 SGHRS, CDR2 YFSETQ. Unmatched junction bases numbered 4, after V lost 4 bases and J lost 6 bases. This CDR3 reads CASSVLAGGAGELFF. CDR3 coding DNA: TGCGCCAGCAGCGTTCTAGCGGGAGGGGCCGGGGAGCTGTTTTTT.